This TCR beta chain was identified in a study of preoperative IRX-2 immunotherapy in early breast cancer. Assay used: immunoSEQ multiplex PCR; TCRdb lists only in-frame clones, some missing. This table has approximately 100,000 clones, roughly 85% appearing once. The CDR3 sequence is 12 residues long. Trimming took 7 bases from V and 2 from J; bases not matched to a gene: 1. Germline V lookup: CDR1 MNHGY, CDR2 SAAAGT. Treatment specified: preoperative locoregional IRX-2 cytokine immunotherapy. Samples came from a phase Ib trial of preoperative locoregional IRX-2 cytokine immunotherapy. Sequencing used tumor tissue, obtained after IRX-2 immunotherapy. This TCR came from a human donor with breast cancer. The V gene is TRBV6-8, the J gene TRBJ2-5; TRBD1 matches at 7 bases. The CDR3 is CASTDRQETQYF. The CDR3 nucleotides read TGTGCCAGCACGGACAGGCAAGAGACCCAGTACTTC.